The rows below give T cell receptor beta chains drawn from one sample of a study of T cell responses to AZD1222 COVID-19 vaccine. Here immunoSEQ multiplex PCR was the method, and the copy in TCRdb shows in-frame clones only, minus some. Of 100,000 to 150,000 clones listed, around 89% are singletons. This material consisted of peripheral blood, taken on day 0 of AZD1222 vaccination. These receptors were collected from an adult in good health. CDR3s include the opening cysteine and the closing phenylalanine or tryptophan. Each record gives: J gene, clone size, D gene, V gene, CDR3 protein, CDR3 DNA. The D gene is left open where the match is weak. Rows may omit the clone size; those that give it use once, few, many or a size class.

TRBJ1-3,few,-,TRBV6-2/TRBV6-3,CASSPRVIRGNTIYF,TGTGCCAGCAGCCCAAGGGTGATCCGTGGAAACACCATATATTTT
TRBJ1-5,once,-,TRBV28,CASRGGAGNQPQHF,TGTGCCAGCAGGGGAGGGGCTGGAAATCAGCCCCAGCATTTT
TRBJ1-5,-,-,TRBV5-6,CASSFGGANQPQHF,TGTGCCAGCAGCTTCGGAGGGGCGAATCAGCCCCAGCATTTT
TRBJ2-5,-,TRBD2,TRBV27,CASSLYPGGETQYF,TGTGCCAGCAGTTTATACCCGGGGGGGGAGACCCAGTACTTC
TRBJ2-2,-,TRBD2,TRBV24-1,CATHTGRDTGELFF,TGTGCCACCCATACCGGGAGGGACACCGGGGAGCTGTTTTTT
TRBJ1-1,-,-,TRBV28,CASTSGAGRTEAFF,TGTGCCAGCACTTCCGGGGCGGGGAGGACTGAAGCTTTCTTT
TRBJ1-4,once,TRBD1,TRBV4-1,CPRRRPGTGLVATNEKLFF,TGCCCCCGCCGCCGCCCCGGGACAGGGCTAGTTGCAACTAATGAAAAACTGTTTTTT
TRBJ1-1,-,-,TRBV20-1,CSASGQWNTEAFF,TGCAGTGCTAGTGGACAGTGGAACACTGAAGCTTTCTTT
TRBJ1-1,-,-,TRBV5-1,CASSGDNMNTEAFF,TGCGCCAGCAGCGGGGACAACATGAACACTGAAGCTTTCTTT
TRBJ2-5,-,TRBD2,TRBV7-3,CASSSQPGGETQYF,TGTGCCAGCAGCTCCCAGCCCGGGGGGGAGACCCAGTACTTC
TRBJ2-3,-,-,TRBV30,CAWSPWGAVPPTDTQYF,TGTGCCTGGAGTCCATGGGGAGCAGTACCCCCCACAGATACGCAGTATTTT
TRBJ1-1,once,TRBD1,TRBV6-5,CASSIRGPTEAFF,TGTGCCAGCAGTATCAGGGGGCCCACTGAAGCTTTCTTT
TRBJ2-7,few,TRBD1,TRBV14,CASSPEQGVREQYF,TGTGCCAGCAGCCCAGAACAGGGGGTGAGGGAGCAGTACTTC
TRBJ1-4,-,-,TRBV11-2,CASSSQGQSNEKLFF,TGTGCCAGCAGCTCCCAGGGGCAGTCTAATGAAAAACTGTTTTTT
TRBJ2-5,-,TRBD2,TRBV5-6,CASSESGGIQETQYF,TGTGCCAGCAGCGAAAGCGGGGGGATTCAAGAGACCCAGTACTTC
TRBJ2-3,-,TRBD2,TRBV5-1,CASSGSGGLAPDTQYF,TGCGCCAGCAGCGGATCTGGGGGACTAGCGCCAGATACGCAGTATTTT
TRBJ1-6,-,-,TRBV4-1,CASSQDGNSPLHF,TGCGCCAGCAGCCAAGATGGGAATTCACCCCTCCACTTT
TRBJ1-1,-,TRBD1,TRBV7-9,CASSVSGTGGTEAFF,TGTGCCAGCAGCGTGTCCGGGACAGGGGGCACTGAAGCTTTCTTT
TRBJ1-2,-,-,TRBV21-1,CASSLTGPYGYTF,TGTGCCAGCAGCCTAACAGGACCCTATGGCTACACCTTC
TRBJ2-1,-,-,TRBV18,CASSSLNGDLGNEQFF,TGTGCCAGCTCATCCCTTAACGGGGATTTGGGGAATGAGCAGTTCTTC
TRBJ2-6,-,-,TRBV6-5,CASSPPSAGANVLTF,TGTGCCAGCAGCCCCCCCTCCGCTGGGGCCAACGTCCTGACTTTC
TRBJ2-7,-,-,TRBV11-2,CASSLTGYEQYF,TGTGCCAGCAGCTTAACCGGCTACGAGCAGTACTTC
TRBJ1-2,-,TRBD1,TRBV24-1,CATSDRGQGVGYTF,TGTGCCACCAGTGACCGAGGACAGGGGGTAGGGTACACCTTC
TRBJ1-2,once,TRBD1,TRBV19,CATNRGYGYTF,TGTGCCACAAACAGGGGCTATGGCTACACCTTC
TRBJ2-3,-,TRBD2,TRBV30,CAWRPIAGGTDTQYF,TGTGCCTGGAGGCCGATTGCGGGAGGCACAGATACGCAGTATTTT
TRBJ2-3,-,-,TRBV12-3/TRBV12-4,CASSRTADTQYF,TGTGCCAGCAGCCGGACCGCAGATACGCAGTATTTT
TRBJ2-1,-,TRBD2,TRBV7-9,CASSLQAGGQGEQFF,TGTGCCAGCAGCTTACAGGCGGGGGGGCAGGGTGAGCAGTTCTTC
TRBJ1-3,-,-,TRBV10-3,CAISEVGVVSGNTIYF,TGTGCCATCAGTGAGGTAGGGGTAGTCTCTGGAAACACCATATATTTT
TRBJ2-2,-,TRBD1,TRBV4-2,CASSLSGTGNTGELFF,TGTGCCAGCAGCCTCTCCGGGACAGGGAACACCGGGGAGCTGTTTTTT
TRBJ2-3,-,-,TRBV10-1,CASSESNSARSTDTQYF,TGCGCCAGCAGTGAGTCGAATTCAGCGCGTAGCACAGATACGCAGTATTTT
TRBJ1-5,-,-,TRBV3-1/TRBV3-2,CASSPYGGRVGQPQHF,TGTGCCAGCAGCCCCTACGGGGGAAGGGTCGGCCAGCCCCAGCATTTT
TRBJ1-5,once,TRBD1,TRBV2,CASSQDRGLSYSNQPQHF,TGTGCCAGCAGCCAAGACAGGGGGCTCTCCTATAGCAATCAGCCCCAGCATTTT
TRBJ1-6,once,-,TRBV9,CASSVDPNSPLHF,TGTGCCAGCAGCGTAGATCCGAATTCACCCCTCCACTTT
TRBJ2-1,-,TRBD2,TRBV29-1,CSVVGGGSSYNEQFF,TGCAGCGTTGTCGGCGGGGGGAGCTCCTACAATGAGCAGTTCTTC
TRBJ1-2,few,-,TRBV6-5,CASSSLQAGSNYGYTF,TGTGCCAGCAGTTCCCTTCAGGCAGGATCTAACTATGGCTACACCTTC
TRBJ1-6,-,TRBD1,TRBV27,CASSLGGQNSPLHF,TGTGCCAGCAGCCTAGGGGGACAGAATTCACCCCTCCACTTT
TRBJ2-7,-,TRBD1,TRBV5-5,CASSLGGQGREQYF,TGTGCCAGCAGCTTGGGGGGACAGGGTCGCGAGCAGTACTTC
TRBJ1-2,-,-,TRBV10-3,CAISESGGNYGYTF,TGTGCCATCAGTGAGTCGGGAGGGAACTATGGCTACACCTTC
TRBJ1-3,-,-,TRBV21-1,CASSKEGGGGNTIYF,TGTGCCAGCAGCAAGGAGGGCGGGGGGGGAAACACCATATATTTT
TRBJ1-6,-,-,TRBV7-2,CASSLEPSRSSPLHF,TGTGCCAGCAGCTTAGAACCCTCTCGGAGTTCACCCCTCCACTTT
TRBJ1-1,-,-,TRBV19,CASSIGGGAGNTEAFF,TGTGCCAGTAGTATAGGCGGAGGGGCGGGGAACACTGAAGCTTTCTTT
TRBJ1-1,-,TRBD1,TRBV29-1,CSARDRGWTEAFF,TGCAGCGCCAGAGACAGGGGTTGGACTGAAGCTTTCTTT
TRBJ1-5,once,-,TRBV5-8,CASSWGTTTNNQPQHF,TGTGCCAGCAGCTGGGGGACAACTACAAACAATCAGCCCCAGCATTTT
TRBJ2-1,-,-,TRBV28,CASSLNRPPPNEQFF,TGTGCCAGCAGTTTAAACAGGCCCCCTCCCAATGAGCAGTTCTTC